This T cell receptor (beta chain) was documented in a study of blood T cell repertoires in COVID-19. Study overall: The United States, Italy and Spain supplied acute and convalescent COVID-19 samples. From T cells, B-cell-depleted T cells, or PBMCs came the material, which was cDNA or gDNA.

Study processing details: Cell counts per sample came from amplifying reference gene primers. Only in-frame clones appear in the TCRdb table, and some are missing; sequencing was by immunoSEQ multiplex PCR. That table furnishes V, J and clone size, whereas the DNA furnished D and trimming. The top ten clones hold 12% of a sample with around 180,000 clones, 81% of them seen once. The Seattle patients, enrolled during active infection, were followed longitudinally. Germline CDR1 ENHRY, CDR2 SYGVKD. CDR3 length: 13 residues. Trimming took off 0 bases at V and 14 bases at J, with 15 bases between the two ends.

Sequenced sample: peripheral blood. The gene calls are TRBV10-3 and TRBJ2-3; D may be TRBD2 (6 bases). This TCR was recovered from an elderly woman with COVID-19, enrolled during active disease. CDR3 in amino acids: CAISESRDSRMYF. DNA of the CDR3: TGTGCCATCAGTGAGTCCCGGGACTCCCGCATGTATTTT.